This T cell receptor (beta chain) was sequenced in a study of T cells in narcolepsy. Study-wide background: Enrolled donors included narcolepsy type 1 or type 2 patients and healthy controls.

This CDR3 has 14 amino acids. Per the germline V gene, CDR1 is SGDLS and CDR2 is YYNGEE. Trimming pared 4 bases from V and 5 bases from J, leaving 12 bases between. Remarks on this clone: Its specificity is not known.

General study results and limits: Blood of same and different patients, but not healthy controls, reportedly held recurring autoreactive clonotypes. Some memory CD4+ repertoires had no autoreactive clone sequences. Comparing one patient's CSF and blood CD4+ clonotypes highlighted HCRT- and TRIB2-specific autoreactive clonotypes.

Data came from immunoSEQ multiplex PCR; TCRdb stores just in-frame clones and leaves some out. Of tens of thousands of clones listed, roughly 88% were seen once; the top ten hold under 1.5%. The sequencing sample was made of CD45RA- memory CD4+ T cells from PBMCs. The chain employs TRBV9 and TRBJ2-2, with D hard to call. The clonotype originates from a human donor with narcolepsy. Written as DNA, the CDR3 is TGTGCCAGCAGCACCAACCCCGGGACCGGGGAGCTGTTTTTT. Its translation: CASSTNPGTGELFF.